A selection of T cell receptor beta chains follows, all from one sample in a study of T cell responses to AZD1222 COVID-19 vaccine. Method: immunoSEQ multiplex PCR; TCRdb's copy keeps in-frame clones and lacks some. Of fewer than 200,000 clones listed, over 80% are singletons. The input for sequencing was peripheral blood, taken 28 days after the second dose of the MenACWY control vaccine. Source of these receptors: an adult who received the MenACWY meningococcal vaccine as a control. Each CDR3 is given with its conserved first and last residue. Each record gives: J gene, D gene, CDR3 length, V gene, clone size, CDR3 protein, CDR3 DNA. A D gene is named only where the DNA matches it firmly. Clone size is given for some rows only: seen once, a few or many times, or a class if the clone is expanded.

TRBJ2-5,.,16,TRBV4-1,.,CASSQGRGPNQETQYF,TGCGCCAGCAGCCAAGGGAGGGGCCCAAACCAAGAGACCCAGTACTTC
TRBJ1-5,TRBD1,14,TRBV10-2,.,CASSFGTGYQPQHF,TGCGCCAGCAGTTTCGGGACAGGGTATCAGCCCCAGCATTTT
TRBJ1-4,.,14,TRBV6-5,.,CASSFTPTNEKLFF,TGTGCCAGCAGTTTCACCCCAACTAATGAAAAACTGTTTTTT
TRBJ2-4,.,13,TRBV6-2/TRBV6-3,.,CASSPRAKNIQYF,TGTGCCAGCAGTCCACGTGCCAAAAACATTCAGTACTTC
TRBJ1-1,TRBD1,16,TRBV28,.,CASSSTDRDRNTEAFF,TGTGCCAGCAGCTCCACCGACCGGGACAGGAACACTGAAGCTTTCTTT
TRBJ1-6,.,15,TRBV24-1,.,CATSDFGGANSPLHF,TGTGCCACCAGTGATTTTGGGGGCGCGAATTCACCCCTCCACTTT
TRBJ1-2,.,15,TRBV7-9,.,CASSLGEGGRAGYTF,TGTGCCAGCAGCTTAGGCGAAGGGGGGCGAGCTGGCTACACCTTC
TRBJ1-3,.,12,TRBV28,.,CASSTWGGAIYF,TGTGCCAGCAGTACCTGGGGGGGAGCCATATATTTT
TRBJ2-7,.,15,TRBV28,.,CASSYSGTSWYEQYF,TGTGCCAGCAGTTACTCCGGGACAAGTTGGTACGAGCAGTACTTC
TRBJ2-2,TRBD1,15,TRBV27,.,CASRRGTENTGELFF,TGTGCCAGCAGAAGAGGGACAGAGAACACCGGGGAGCTGTTTTTT
TRBJ2-1,.,14,TRBV7-3,.,CASSPHSSYNEQFF,TGTGCCAGCAGCCCCCATAGCTCCTACAATGAGCAGTTCTTC
TRBJ1-6,.,13,TRBV7-9,once,CASSRQDNSPLHF,TGTGCCAGCAGCCGACAAGATAATTCACCCCTCCACTTT
TRBJ1-1,.,15,TRBV29-1,once,CSVGTGGQVLAEAFF,TGCAGCGTAGGAACTGGTGGGCAGGTTCTTGCTGAAGCTTTCTTT
TRBJ1-1,TRBD1,14,TRBV5-1,.,CASSQGARNTEAFF,TGCGCCAGCTCACAGGGGGCGCGGAACACTGAAGCTTTCTTT
TRBJ2-7,.,13,TRBV21-1,.,CHVPGTPSHEQYF,TGTCACGTCCCCGGGACTCCCTCCCACGAGCAGTACTTC
TRBJ1-6,.,16,TRBV4-3,.,CASSQGGSGHNSPLHF,TGCGCCAGCAGCCAAGGGGGATCAGGCCATAATTCACCCCTCCACTTT
TRBJ1-5,.,13,TRBV28,.,CASSLDGNQPQHF,TGTGCCAGCAGTTTAGATGGTAATCAGCCCCAGCATTTT
TRBJ2-5,.,17,TRBV14,.,CASSQLGLPRGWETQYF,TGTGCCAGCAGCCAGCTAGGCCTTCCCCGAGGTTGGGAGACCCAGTACTTC
TRBJ2-2,.,15,TRBV10-3,.,CAISTVLLNTGELFF,TGTGCCATCAGCACAGTCCTACTCAACACCGGGGAGCTGTTTTTT
TRBJ2-7,TRBD1,14,TRBV5-1,once,CASSLRGRPYEQYF,TGCGCCAGCAGCTTGAGGGGGCGCCCCTACGAGCAGTACTTC
TRBJ2-1,.,16,TRBV11-2,.,CASSTLWGSSYNEQFF,TGTGCCAGCAGCACCCTTTGGGGGAGCTCCTACAATGAGCAGTTCTTC
TRBJ1-5,.,15,TRBV19,.,CASIPAGLSNQPQHF,TGTGCCAGTATCCCTGCGGGGCTGAGCAATCAGCCCCAGCATTTT
TRBJ1-1,.,14,TRBV30,.,CAWSPRRGRTEAFF,TGTGCCTGGAGTCCGAGACGGGGAAGGACTGAAGCTTTCTTT
TRBJ1-3,.,11,TRBV30,.,CAWTGGNTIYF,TGTGCCTGGACAGGGGGAAACACCATATATTTT
TRBJ1-3,.,11,TRBV24-1,.,CATRVWDTIYF,TGTGCCACCAGAGTTTGGGACACCATATATTTT
TRBJ2-3,TRBD2,14,TRBV27,.,CASSYGTIVDTQYF,TGTGCCAGCAGCTATGGGACTATCGTAGATACGCAGTATTTT
TRBJ1-2,.,16,TRBV18,.,CASSPPATGSLSGYTF,TGTGCCAGCTCACCACCGGCTACAGGGTCTCTAAGTGGCTACACCTTC
TRBJ1-1,TRBD1,15,TRBV7-2,.,CASSLATGGQSEAFF,TGTGCCAGCAGCTTAGCTACAGGGGGTCAATCTGAAGCTTTCTTT
TRBJ1-1,.,12,TRBV2,few,CASSSQGVEAFF,TGTGCCAGCAGTTCACAGGGAGTTGAAGCTTTCTTT
TRBJ1-2,.,13,TRBV24-1,.,CATSEEANYGYTF,TGTGCCACCAGTGAAGAGGCCAACTATGGCTACACCTTC
TRBJ1-2,.,15,TRBV30,.,CAWSVRVPIIYGYTF,TGTGCCTGGAGTGTACGGGTGCCTATAATCTATGGCTACACCTTC
TRBJ2-7,.,14,TRBV19,.,CASAGVQGSYEQYF,TGTGCCAGTGCAGGGGTCCAGGGCTCCTACGAGCAGTACTTC
TRBJ1-2,TRBD1,16,TRBV28,.,CASSLPRTGGIYGYTF,TGTGCCAGCAGTTTACCCCGGACAGGGGGCATCTATGGCTACACCTTC
TRBJ1-1,.,13,TRBV6-2/TRBV6-3,.,CASSYWDTAEAFF,TGTGCCAGCAGTTACTGGGACACAGCTGAAGCTTTCTTT
TRBJ1-5,TRBD1,13,TRBV7-8,few,CASTGDSYQPQHF,TGTGCCAGCACCGGGGACAGTTATCAGCCCCAGCATTTT
TRBJ1-1,.,13,TRBV10-1,once,CASSTHPNTEAFF,TGCGCCAGCAGTACTCACCCGAACACTGAAGCTTTCTTT
TRBJ2-2,TRBD2,15,TRBV7-9,.,CASSLGLAGTGELFF,TGTGCCAGCAGCTTGGGGCTAGCGGGTACCGGGGAGCTGTTTTTT
TRBJ1-6,.,15,TRBV18,once,CASSPGTNYNSPLHF,TGTGCCAGCTCACCAGGGACTAACTATAATTCACCCCTCCACTTT
TRBJ2-7,TRBD1,14,TRBV5-1,.,CASSWTGVPYEQYF,TGCGCCAGCAGCTGGACAGGGGTTCCCTACGAGCAGTACTTC
TRBJ2-7,TRBD1,18,TRBV2,.,CASSERIVMWTGGYEQYF,TGTGCCAGCAGTGAAAGGATAGTAATGTGGACAGGAGGCTACGAGCAGTACTTC
TRBJ2-3,.,16,TRBV4-1,once,CASSPDRTRATGTQYF,TGCGCCAGCAGCCCCGATCGGACCCGAGCTACAGGGACGCAGTATTTT
TRBJ2-5,.,13,TRBV6-5,.,CASSRLVQETQYF,TGTGCCAGCAGCAGACTGGTGCAAGAGACCCAGTACTTC
TRBJ1-3,TRBD1,15,TRBV23-1,.,CASRPDRRSGNTIYF,TGCGCCAGCAGACCGGACAGGAGGTCTGGAAACACCATATATTTT
TRBJ1-5,.,16,TRBV18,.,CASSPARGRDNQPQHF,TGTGCCAGCTCACCCGCGAGGGGGAGAGACAATCAGCCCCAGCATTTT
TRBJ2-7,.,14,TRBV24-1,.,CATSDRLSGYEQYF,TGTGCCACCAGTGACCGACTGTCAGGCTACGAGCAGTACTTC
TRBJ1-1,TRBD1,16,TRBV7-2,.,CASSFGQGFWNTEAFF,TGTGCCAGCAGCTTCGGACAGGGGTTTTGGAACACTGAAGCTTTCTTT
TRBJ1-6,.,14,TRBV9,.,CASSVSLGGTPLHF,TGTGCCAGCAGCGTAAGCTTGGGGGGAACACCCCTCCACTTT
TRBJ1-3,.,14,TRBV10-2,.,CASSIQTSGNTIYF,TGCGCCAGCAGCATACAGACCTCTGGAAACACCATATATTTT
TRBJ1-2,.,14,TRBV9,once,CASSVDSRVYGYTF,TGTGCCAGCAGCGTAGATAGCAGGGTCTATGGCTACACCTTC
TRBJ1-2,.,14,TRBV30,.,CAWSVITGSGGYTF,TGTGCCTGGAGTGTAATCACGGGATCCGGCGGCTACACCTTC
TRBJ1-1,.,11,TRBV2,.,CASSEGPWAFF,TGTGCCAGCAGTGAAGGTCCTTGGGCTTTCTTT
TRBJ2-1,TRBD2,16,TRBV5-1,.,CASSPGISGTYNEQFF,TGCGCCAGCAGCCCGGGGATTAGCGGGACCTACAATGAGCAGTTCTTC